These 9 T cell receptor beta chains originate from one sample sequenced in a study of spatial heterogeneity in lung cancer. TCRdb independently ran MiXCR on the 5' RACE reads; one entry per CDR3 protein. The sample has 90,000 or so distinct CDR3 sequences; around 9% are singletons. Time point noted: sample taken at primary tumor resection. Unsorted whole RNA from tumor, nontumor lung or frozen PBMC underwent sequencing. The specimen was PBMCs, collected at surgery. Receptor source: a male donor with early-stage non-small cell lung cancer.

This clonotype was found many times. This rearrangement joins TRBV5-1 to TRBJ2-1; D possibly corresponds to TRBD2 (5 bases). The ends were cut back, 5 bases at V and 1 base at J, with 10 bases in the middle. Germline-derived CDR1 and CDR2 are SGHRS and YFSETQ. The CDR3 sequence is 14 residues long. The CDR3 sequence is CASSLDSSYNEQFF. The CDR3, as DNA: TGCGCCAGCAGTCTGGACTCGTCCTACAATGAGCAGTTCTTC.

This clonotype was seen ten or more times. The gene calls are TRBV25-1 and TRBJ1-2; D is undetermined. Trimming left V 4 bases short and J 0 bases short, with 9 bases between. The CDR3 spans 14 residues. Germline assignment: CDR1 MGHDK and CDR2 SYGVNS. The CDR3 region is CASSARTANYGYTF. Written as DNA, the CDR3 is TGTGCCAGCAGTGCGAGGACCGCTAACTATGGCTACACCTTC.

Ten or more counts support this clonotype. The chain employs TRBV2 and TRBJ1-5; D remains ambiguous. The V and J ends lost 6 bases and 0 bases respectively, with 9 bases between them. Germline V gene sequence: CDR1 SNHLY, CDR2 FYNNEI. This CDR3 region has 14 residues. CDR3 protein: CASRKEDSNQPQHF. Written as DNA, the CDR3 is TGTGCCAGCAGAAAGGAAGATAGCAATCAGCCCCAGCATTTT.

Many counts were recorded for this clonotype. The junction does not match germline at one end; this may be a read error. V gene TRBV20-1 combines with J gene TRBJ1-1; D gene ambiguous. The CDR3 is 11 residues long. Germline V gene data show CDR1 as DFQATT and CDR2 as SNEGSKA (reference sequence). This CDR3 reads CSAGENTEAFF. The CDR3 bases are TGCAGTGCTGGAGAGAACACTGAAGCTTTCTTT.

In its sample, this clonotype was seen a few times. V usage is TRBV12-3 or TRBV12-4 and J usage is TRBJ1-1, with a possible D match to TRBD1 (5 bases). The CDR3 is 14 residues long. V lost 5 bases and J lost 4, with 14 bases in between. For the CDR3, the DNA is TGTGCCAGCAGTCATACCAGGAGGGGCACTGAAGCTTTCTTT. Its protein product is CASSHTRRGTEAFF.

The chain carries TRBV3-1 and TRBJ2-5; 7 bases agree with TRBD2. CDR3 length equals 16 residues. The junction had 9 bases not matched to a gene; V was cut back by 0 bases and J by 5 bases. CDR1 and CDR2 (germline): LGHDT, YNNKEL (reference sequence). The CDR3 nucleotides read TGTGCCAGCAGCCAAGAACTGGGGAGGGCCGCGGAGACCCAGTACTTC. Translating gives CASSQELGRAAETQYF.

CDR3 DNA sequence: TGTGCCAGCAGTTCGACTACCCGTACGCAGTATTTT. Translated: CASSSTTRTQYF. This rearrangement joins TRBV28 to TRBJ2-3; D perhaps matches TRBD2 (5 bases). Trimming stripped 4 bases from V and 8 bases from J, with 10 bases between. Germline CDR1 MDHEN, CDR2 SYDVKM. The CDR3 sequence is 12 residues long.

Many counts were recorded for this clonotype. This chain uses TRBV20-1 with TRBJ2-4, with a weak D call TRBD2 (5 bases). The V gene's germline CDR1 is DFQATT and CDR2 SNEGSKA (reference sequence). Trimming removed 6 bases from V and 0 bases from J, with 18 bases in between. The CDR3 is made up of 16 amino acids. The CDR3 sequence is CSALDHRDTAKNIQYF. The CDR3 DNA is TGCAGTGCCCTAGACCACCGGGATACAGCCAAAAACATTCAGTACTTC.

A few counts support this clonotype. The chain is built from TRBV7-9 and TRBJ2-3; TRBD1 agrees at 9 bases. Germline V gene data show CDR1 as SEHNR and CDR2 as FQNEAQ (reference sequence). The CDR3 totals 14 residues. With V trimmed by 5 bases and J by 4 bases, 4 bases remained unmatched. The CDR3 sequence: CASSARTGADTQYF. CDR3 DNA sequence: TGTGCCAGCAGCGCGAGGACAGGGGCAGATACGCAGTATTTT.